Included here is one T cell receptor beta chain sequence, with context. Germline CDR1 MNHEY, CDR2 SMNVEV (reference sequence). CDR3 length equals 13 residues. Trimming cost V 4 bases and J 12 bases; bases outside gene matches: 10. The data are from a study of shared clonotypes between healthy human individuals. With ten immunoSEQ deep assay plates, unsorted PBMC DNA underwent sequencing. TCRdb's copy holds only in-frame clones and misses some; the assay was immunoSEQ multiplex PCR. The sample lists about 510,000 clones, about four fifths seen once, with around 13% in the top ten. The chain is built from TRBV27 and TRBJ2-3; 7 nucleotides match TRBD1. The source material was PBMCs. The clonotype comes from a woman between 40 and 50 years old in good health. Some clones in this sample may be carry-over from other donors' samples. CDR3 amino acids: CASSSYRDSGQYF. The CDR3 nucleotides read TGTGCCAGCAGTTCCTACCGGGACAGTGGCCAGTATTTT.